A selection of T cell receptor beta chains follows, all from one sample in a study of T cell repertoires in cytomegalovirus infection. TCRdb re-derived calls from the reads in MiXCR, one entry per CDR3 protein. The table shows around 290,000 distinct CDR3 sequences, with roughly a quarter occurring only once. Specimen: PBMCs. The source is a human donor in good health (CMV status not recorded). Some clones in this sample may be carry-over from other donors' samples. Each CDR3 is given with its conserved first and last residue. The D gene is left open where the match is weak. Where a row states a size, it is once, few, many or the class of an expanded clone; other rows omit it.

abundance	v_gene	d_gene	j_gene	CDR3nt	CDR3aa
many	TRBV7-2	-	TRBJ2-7	TGTGCCAGCAGCCGTGACCAGTTAAATGTAATGAAGCAGTACTTC	CASSRDQLNVMKQYF
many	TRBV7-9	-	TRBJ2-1	TGTGCCAGCAGCTTAGTCGTAAGGGGAAATGAGCAGTTCTTC	CASSLVVRGNEQFF
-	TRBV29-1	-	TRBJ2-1	TGCAGCGTTGGGGAGGTCAATGAGCAGTTCTTC	CSVGEVNEQFF
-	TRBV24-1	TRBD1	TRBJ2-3	TGTGCCACCAGTGAATCGGACAGGGGCTACACAGATACGCAGTATTTT	CATSESDRGYTDTQYF
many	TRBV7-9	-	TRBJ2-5	TGTGCCAGCAGCCGGATCGCGGGGCAAGAGACCCAGTACTTC	CASSRIAGQETQYF
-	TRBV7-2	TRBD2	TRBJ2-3	TGTGCCAGCAGCTTAGCGGGACTAGCGGGAGGGCTCTTTTGGACAGATACGCAGTATTTT	CASSLAGLAGGLFWTDTQYF
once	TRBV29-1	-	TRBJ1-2	TGCAGCGTCACCCAGGACAGCCACTATGGCTACACCTTC	CSVTQDSHYGYTF
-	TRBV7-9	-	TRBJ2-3	TGTGCCAGCAGCTCGGACTTATCTGGGGGCACGCAGTATTTT	CASSSDLSGGTQYF
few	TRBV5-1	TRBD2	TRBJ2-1	TGCGCCAGCAGCTTGACTAGCGGGAGTACTCTTGAGCAGTTCTTC	CASSLTSGSTLEQFF
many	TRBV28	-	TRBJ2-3	TGTGCCAGCAGTTCCCCTGCCGGTCGCGGCACAGATACGCAGTATTTT	CASSSPAGRGTDTQYF
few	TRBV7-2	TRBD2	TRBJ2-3	TGTGCCAGCAGCCTCCGGGCTAGCGGGAGAAATACGCAGTATTTT	CASSLRASGRNTQYF
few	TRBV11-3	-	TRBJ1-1	TGTGCCAGCAGCTTATCCGGGGCGGTGACTGAAGCTTTCTTT	CASSLSGAVTEAFF
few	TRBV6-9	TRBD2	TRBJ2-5	TGTGCCAGCATGAAAGGGACTAGTAAAGAGACCCAGTACTTC	CASMKGTSKETQYF
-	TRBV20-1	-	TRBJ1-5	TGCAGTGCCGTAAGGTCCCAAGGAAATCATCAGCCCCAGCATTTT	CSAVRSQGNHQPQHF
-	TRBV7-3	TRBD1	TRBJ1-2	TGTGCCAGCAGCTCAGACGGGACAGGCTATGGCTACACCTTC	CASSSDGTGYGYTF
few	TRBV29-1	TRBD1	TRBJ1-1	TGCAGCGTGCGGACAGGGGACACTGAAGCTTTCTTT	CSVRTGDTEAFF
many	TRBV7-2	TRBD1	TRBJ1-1	TGTGCCAGCAGCTTAATAATCGGCGTAGGACAGGGGGCTGAAGCTTTCTTT	CASSLIIGVGQGAEAFF
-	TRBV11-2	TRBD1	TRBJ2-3	TGTGCCAGCAGCTTTACGACAGGGTTCACAGATACGCAGTATTTT	CASSFTTGFTDTQYF
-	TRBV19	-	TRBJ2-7	TGTGCCAGTAGTGCGGACAGCTCCCTCTACGAGCAGTACTTC	CASSADSSLYEQYF
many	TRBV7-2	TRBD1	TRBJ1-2	TGTGCCAGCAGCCTAAGGGGGACAGGGGGCCTAGCTAACTATGGCTACACCTTC	CASSLRGTGGLANYGYTF
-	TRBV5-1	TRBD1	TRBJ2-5	TGCGCCAGCAGCTACGGACAGGACCGGGGGACCCAGTACTTC	CASSYGQDRGTQYF
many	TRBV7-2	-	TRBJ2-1	TGTGCCAGCAGCCCCCTTATGCGCAATTTGAGGGATAATGAGCAGTTCTTC	CASSPLMRNLRDNEQFF
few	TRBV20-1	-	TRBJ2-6	TGCAGTGCTAGACTCCCGACTGGGGCCAACGTCCTGACTTTC	CSARLPTGANVLTF
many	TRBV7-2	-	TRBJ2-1	TGTGCCAGCAGCCCTCAGCTAGCCATGGCCTACAATGAGCAGTTCTTC	CASSPQLAMAYNEQFF
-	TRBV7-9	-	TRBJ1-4	TGTGCCAGCAGCTTAGCAACAGGTTCCAATGAAAAACTGTTTTTT	CASSLATGSNEKLFF